Listed below are T cell receptor beta chains from one sample, sequenced in a study of early T cells in non-severe SARS-CoV-2 infection. MiXCR, applied by TCRdb to the 5' RACE reads, yields one record per CDR3 protein. The table has about 22,000 distinct CDR3 sequences, approximately 4.5% seen once. Sequenced input: whole blood. The receptors stem from an adult who was a healthcare worker with PCR-confirmed SARS-CoV-2 infection or an uninfected control (not recorded which). CDR3s include the opening cysteine and the closing phenylalanine or tryptophan. Each record gives: V gene, clone size, D gene, J gene, CDR3 protein, CDR3 DNA. The D gene is left open where the match is weak. Clone size is given for some rows only: seen once, a few or many times, or a class if the clone is expanded.

V gene: TRBV7-9; clone size: many; D gene: .; J gene: TRBJ2-3; CDR3 protein: CASSLSFGSTDTQYF; CDR3 DNA: TGTGCCAGCAGCTTAAGCTTCGGAAGCACAGATACGCAGTATTTT
V gene: TRBV30; clone size: few; D gene: TRBD1; J gene: TRBJ2-3; CDR3 protein: CAWEEGQGTDTQYF; CDR3 DNA: TGTGCCTGGGAAGAGGGACAGGGGACAGATACGCAGTATTTT
V gene: TRBV2; clone size: many; D gene: .; J gene: TRBJ2-5; CDR3 protein: CASSEATDIGTQYF; CDR3 DNA: TGTGCCAGCAGTGAAGCGACCGATATTGGGACCCAGTACTTC
V gene: TRBV19; clone size: many; D gene: .; J gene: TRBJ1-2; CDR3 protein: CASSLQGHGYTF; CDR3 DNA: TGTGCCAGTAGTCTACAGGGACATGGCTACACCTTC
V gene: TRBV20-1; clone size: many; D gene: .; J gene: TRBJ1-5; CDR3 protein: CSATQNSNNQPQHF; CDR3 DNA: TGCAGTGCTACCCAGAACTCCAACAATCAGCCCCAGCATTTT
V gene: TRBV5-5; clone size: many; D gene: TRBD1; J gene: TRBJ2-7; CDR3 protein: CASSPQGERYEQYF; CDR3 DNA: TGTGCCAGCAGTCCTCAGGGGGAGCGGTACGAGCAGTACTTC
V gene: TRBV4-2; clone size: few; D gene: .; J gene: TRBJ2-5; CDR3 protein: CASSRGEGGETQYF; CDR3 DNA: TGTGCCAGCAGCCGAGGCGAGGGAGGCGAGACCCAGTACTTC
V gene: TRBV3-1; clone size: many; D gene: .; J gene: TRBJ2-3; CDR3 protein: CASSPGTGDTQYF; CDR3 DNA: TGTGCCAGCAGCCCGGGAACCGGAGATACGCAGTATTTT
V gene: TRBV18; clone size: few; D gene: .; J gene: TRBJ2-4; CDR3 protein: CASSPLGFLSKNIQYF; CDR3 DNA: TGTGCCAGCTCACCATTAGGGTTTCTATCCAAAAACATTCAGTACTTC
V gene: TRBV6-2/TRBV6-3; clone size: .; D gene: .; J gene: TRBJ1-1; CDR3 protein: CASSPRGAEAFF; CDR3 DNA: TGTGCCAGCAGTCCCCGAGGCGCTGAAGCTTTCTTT
V gene: TRBV19; clone size: .; D gene: .; J gene: TRBJ1-2; CDR3 protein: CATIKTDGLYGYTF; CDR3 DNA: TGTGCCACCATCAAAACAGATGGGCTCTATGGCTACACCTTC
V gene: TRBV7-6; clone size: many; D gene: .; J gene: TRBJ1-4; CDR3 protein: CASSLQGWGEKLFF; CDR3 DNA: TGTGCCAGCAGCTTACAGGGCTGGGGCGAAAAACTGTTTTTT
V gene: TRBV2; clone size: .; D gene: .; J gene: TRBJ1-1; CDR3 protein: CASSASGMNTEAFF; CDR3 DNA: TGTGCCAGCAGCGCGTCGGGAATGAACACTGAAGCTTTCTTT
V gene: TRBV3-1; clone size: many; D gene: .; J gene: TRBJ2-7; CDR3 protein: CASSQLPGGDYEQYF; CDR3 DNA: TGTGCCAGCAGCCAACTCCCCGGCGGGGACTACGAGCAGTACTTC
V gene: TRBV29-1; clone size: many; D gene: .; J gene: TRBJ1-1; CDR3 protein: CSVLPRDTNTEAFF; CDR3 DNA: TGCAGCGTTTTACCCCGGGACACGAACACTGAAGCTTTCTTT
V gene: TRBV7-6; clone size: few; D gene: TRBD2; J gene: TRBJ2-1; CDR3 protein: CASSPLYLAGGPGEQFF; CDR3 DNA: TGTGCCAGCAGCCCCCTTTATCTAGCGGGGGGGCCAGGTGAGCAGTTCTTC
V gene: TRBV3-1; clone size: many; D gene: TRBD1; J gene: TRBJ1-1; CDR3 protein: CASSQGQGQGGNTEAFF; CDR3 DNA: TGTGCCAGCAGCCAAGGCCAAGGACAGGGCGGGAACACTGAAGCTTTCTTT
V gene: TRBV7-2; clone size: .; D gene: .; J gene: TRBJ2-3; CDR3 protein: CASTALLRDTQYF; CDR3 DNA: TGTGCCAGCACGGCGTTACTAAGGGATACGCAGTATTTT
V gene: TRBV12-2; clone size: .; D gene: .; J gene: TRBJ1-6; CDR3 protein: CASRLVSVKRTNSPLHF; CDR3 DNA: TGTGCAAGTCGCTTAGTCTCTGTTAAGCGTACGAATTCACCCCTCCACTTT
V gene: TRBV27; clone size: many; D gene: .; J gene: TRBJ2-1; CDR3 protein: CASSLSPPKQFF; CDR3 DNA: TGTGCCAGCAGTTTATCACCGCCAAAGCAGTTCTTC
V gene: TRBV6-2/TRBV6-3; clone size: many; D gene: TRBD2; J gene: TRBJ2-2; CDR3 protein: CASSYPSGVNTGELFF; CDR3 DNA: TGTGCCAGCAGTTACCCTAGCGGGGTGAACACCGGGGAGCTGTTTTTT
V gene: TRBV10-3; clone size: many; D gene: .; J gene: TRBJ2-3; CDR3 protein: CAISNRSTDTQYF; CDR3 DNA: TGTGCCATCAGTAACAGGAGCACAGATACGCAGTATTTT